The 5 T cell receptor beta chains presented below share a single source sample, sequenced in a study of Graves' ophthalmopathy and Graves' hyperthyroidism. The sequenced template was RNA, covering the TCR beta CDR3 region. First-round RT-PCR relied on HTBI primers, and a second-round multiplex PCR came next. TCRdb passed the multiplex PCR reads through MiXCR, listing each CDR3 protein once. The sample includes 150,000 to 200,000 distinct CDR3 sequences, less than 45% seen only once; the top ten take around 5.5%. Input material: peripheral blood. The receptors originated from a woman aged 40 to 50 with Graves' ophthalmopathy.

The rearrangement joins TRBV12-3 or TRBV12-4 to TRBJ1-5, with D uncertain. Trimming removed 3 bases at V and 6 bases at J, with 21 bases between. The CDR3 contains 17 residues. The CDR3 bases are TGTGCCAGCAGTTTGGGAGGGTTTCGTGGGTCCGGTCAGCCCCAGCATTTT. Its translation is CASSLGGFRGSGQPQHF.

Many counts were recorded for this clonotype. V gene TRBV28 combines with J gene TRBJ1-2; no clear D. The germline V gene has CDR1 MDHEN and CDR2 SYDVKM. The CDR3 is made up of 13 amino acids. The V and J ends lost 5 bases and 4 bases respectively, with 11 bases between them. Here the CDR3 DNA reads TGTGCCAGCAGTCCCTCAAGGTCCTATGGCTACACCTTC. Protein: CASSPSRSYGYTF.

V usage is TRBV7-2 and J usage is TRBJ1-2, with D hard to call. Germline V gives CDR1 SGHTA, CDR2 FQGNSA. This CDR3 is built from 13 residues. The ends were cut back, 4 bases at V and 1 base at J, with 7 bases in the middle. CDR3 bases: TGTGCCAGCAGCTCACCGGATAACTATGGCTACACCTTC. It is translated as CASSSPDNYGYTF. The full variable domain, in which reference TRBV7-2 and TRBJ1-2 provide the parts outside the CDR3, is GAGVSQSPSNKVTEKGKDVELRCDPISGHTALYWYRQSLGQGLEFLIYFQGNSAPDKSGLPSDRFSAERTGGSVSTLTIQRTQQEDSAVYLCASSSPDNYGYTFGSGTRLTVV.

This clonotype was found many times. The chain joins TRBV6-2 or TRBV6-3 to TRBJ2-2; D is perhaps TRBD1 (6 bases). Germline V lookup: CDR1 MNHEY, CDR2 SVGEGT. V was pared by 6 bases and J by 6 bases, with 17 bases between. The CDR3 contains 15 residues. For the CDR3, the DNA is TGTGCCAGCAGCCCTCGCAGGGGCTGGTCCGGGGAGCTGTTTTTT. It encodes CASSPRRGWSGELFF.

This clonotype has ten or more counts. The CDR3 spells CASSPVLTGGNTEAFF. DNA of the CDR3: TGTGCCAGCAGTCCGGTCTTGACAGGGGGCAACACTGAAGCTTTCTTT. This chain connects TRBV27 to TRBJ1-1, with TRBD1 matching 10 bases. The CDR3 extends over 16 amino acids. Per the germline V gene, CDR1 is MNHEY and CDR2 is SMNVEV (reference sequence). The ends lost 5 bases at V and 2 bases at J; junction bases unmatched: 8.